This paragraph reports one T cell receptor beta chain. Its target is not known. The record originates from a study of T cell responses to AZD1222 COVID-19 vaccine. Sequencing was performed with immunoSEQ multiplex PCR; in TCRdb, only in-frame clones are kept and a portion is missing. Of roughly 140,000 clones detected, roughly 94% appear once; the ten largest clones hold roughly 1.2%. General study points: The donors showed a predominance of white British ancestry and of females, with possible underestimation of clonal diversity. Variant regions that are unmutated are reportedly the target of nearly half of spike-specific TCRs.

The sequencing here drew on peripheral blood, taken on day 0 of AZD1222 vaccination. This receptor was identified in an adult in good health.

The CDR3 region is CASSVMTLNYGYTF. CDR3 DNA sequence: TGTGCCAGCAGCGTTATGACTCTTAACTATGGCTACACCTTC. This chain uses TRBV28 with TRBJ1-2; D unclear. Germline V gene data show CDR1 as MDHEN and CDR2 as SYDVKM. V lost 6 bases and J lost 1, with 12 bases in between. The CDR3 extends over 14 amino acids.